This TCR beta chain comes out of a study of T cell repertoires in aging, cancer and after chemotherapy. Turning to the study itself: Clear clonal overlap appeared across healthy donor samples taken over several months to years. Whole-study findings and limits: Median generation probability rose over the chemotherapy interval in each cancer cohort, suggesting rebound thymic output. Age-matched healthy donors had significantly more diverse, less clonal blood TCR repertoires than untreated cancer patients.

Multiplex touch-down PCR with TRB-A/B primers amplified rearranged V-D-J TRB sequences. One entry per CDR3 protein, called by TCRdb with MiXCR from the multiplex PCR reads. Of roughly 3,000 distinct CDR3 sequences detected, roughly 24% appear once; the ten largest clones hold 9.9%. With V trimmed by 5 bases and J by 9 bases, 11 bases remained unmatched. Germline values: CDR1 MNHEY, CDR2 SVGAGI. The CDR3 loop spans 14 amino acids. TCR beta rearrangements were amplified from peripheral blood genomic DNA. In the case of this clonotype: No antigen is known for it.

The sequenced material came from blood. This TCR came from a human donor in good health. This chain connects TRBV6-5 to TRBJ2-7, with 9 nucleotides matching TRBD1. The CDR3 sequence: CASSGTGSSLGQYF. The CDR3 DNA follows: TGTGCCAGCAGTGGGACAGGGTCGTCTTTAGGGCAGTACTTC.